The 21 T cell receptor beta chains below come from one sample, sequenced in a study of blood T cell repertoires in COVID-19. This table comes from immunoSEQ multiplex PCR, and its TCRdb copy is limited to in-frame clones, with some not included. The table records tens of thousands of clones, more than 75% of them present only once. The sample consisted of peripheral blood. The receptors originated from a human donor in a cohort sampled during active COVID-19.

The chain combines TRBV5-1 with TRBJ2-1; 7 bases agree with TRBD1. This CDR3 is built from 14 residues. Trimming took 5 bases from V and 4 from J; bases not matched to a gene: 6. Germline V gene lookup returns CDR1 SGHRS and CDR2 YFSETQ. The CDR3 loop is CASSPGTEYNEQFF. The CDR3 nucleotides read TGCGCCAGCAGTCCCGGGACAGAGTACAATGAGCAGTTCTTC.

The rearrangement links TRBV9 to TRBJ2-2, with D possibly being TRBD2 (5 bases). Deletions cut 4 bases from V and 0 bases from J, with 13 bases between. CDR3 size: 16 residues. CDR1 and CDR2 (germline): SGDLS, YYNGEE. CDR3 in DNA: TGTGCCAGCAGCCCCCGTCGGGAAGCGAACACCGGGGAGCTGTTTTTT. Its protein product is CASSPRREANTGELFF.

V is TRBV11-2 and J is TRBJ2-5; 11 nucleotides align to TRBD1. CDR3 length equals 14 residues. The germline V gene has CDR1 SGHAT and CDR2 FQNNGV. J was trimmed by 4 bases and V by 6 bases; bases with no gene match: 4. The CDR3 sequence is CASSAGTGGETQYF. The CDR3 region has the DNA TGTGCCAGCAGTGCCGGGACAGGGGGAGAGACCCAGTACTTC.

The genes are TRBV2 and TRBJ2-7, with D perhaps TRBD1 (6 bases). Per the germline V gene, CDR1 is SNHLY and CDR2 is FYNNEI. V was trimmed by 2 bases and J by 3 bases, leaving 8 bases between them. The CDR3 extends over 13 amino acids. The CDR3 DNA reads as TGTGCCAGCAGTGAATGGGACAACTACGAGCAGTACTTC. The encoded protein is CASSEWDNYEQYF.

The V call is TRBV23-1, the J call TRBJ2-7; TRBD1 aligns across 7 bases. TRBV23-1 is filed as an ORF, its function uncertain. Trimming cost V 4 bases and J 2 bases; bases outside gene matches: 2. CDR3 length: 13 residues. The chain's CDR3 is CASSRDRAYEQYF. In DNA form, the CDR3 reads TGCGCCAGCAGTCGGGACAGAGCCTACGAGCAGTACTTC.

This clone was counted a single time. The rearrangement joins TRBV4-2 to TRBJ1-2; D ambiguous. Germline V gene data show CDR1 as LGHNA and CDR2 as YNFKEQ. Deletions cut 1 base from V and 6 bases from J, with 18 bases between. The CDR3 consists of 16 residues. CDR3 sequence reads: CASSQVPRGGGHGYTF. The CDR3 DNA reads TGTGCCAGCAGCCAAGTCCCCCGGGGAGGAGGACATGGCTACACCTTC.

The CDR3 region has the DNA TGTGCCACCAGCTTGAGTGGGACTATCAATGAGCAGTTCTTC. Its translation: CATSLSGTINEQFF. The chain carries TRBV19 and TRBJ2-1, with TRBD2 matching over 7 bases. Germline CDR1 and CDR2: LNHDA and SQIVND (reference sequence). CDR3 size: 14 residues. V shed 10 bases, J shed 6 bases, and the junction held 12 bases outside the gene matches.

The chain's CDR3 is CASSWGTSGASTDTQYF. CDR3 DNA: TGCGCCAGCAGCTGGGGGACTAGCGGAGCAAGCACAGATACGCAGTATTTT. The chain is built from TRBV5-1 and TRBJ2-3, with 11 bases identical to TRBD2. Germline assignment: CDR1 SGHRS and CDR2 YFSETQ. Losses at the gene ends were 3 bases for V and 0 bases for J; bases not matched to a gene: 6. This CDR3 contains 17 residues.

The gene calls are TRBV3-1 (or the pseudogene TRBV3-2) and TRBJ2-7; 13 bases line up with TRBD2. Per the germline V gene, CDR1 is LGHDT and CDR2 is YNNKEL (reference sequence). The CDR3 sequence is 16 residues long. Trimming cost V 1 base and J 5 bases; bases outside gene matches: 5. Here the CDR3 reads CASSQGLAGGNHEQYF. The CDR3, as DNA: TGTGCCAGCAGCCAAGGACTAGCGGGAGGTAATCACGAGCAGTACTTC.

This rearrangement joins TRBV5-1 to TRBJ2-1; 7 nucleotides align to TRBD1. The CDR3 runs 15 residues. Germline CDR1 reads SGHRS; CDR2 reads YFSETQ. With 1 base clipped from V and 4 bases from J, the junction kept 5 bases outside the gene matches. The CDR3 region has the DNA TGCGCCAGCAGCTTGACAGGGGAAGGGTACAATGAGCAGTTCTTC. Translation gives CASSLTGEGYNEQFF. Combining the CDR3 with reference TRBV5-1 and TRBJ2-1 gives the whole variable domain KAGVTQTPRYLIKTRGQQVTLSCSPISGHRSVSWYQQTPGQGLQFLFEYFSETQRNKGNFPGRFSGRQFSNSRSEMNVSTLELGDSALYLCASSLTGEGYNEQFFGPGTRLTVL.

This clone was observed a single time. The chain combines TRBV28 with TRBJ2-3; D is unclear. The CDR3 is 11 residues long. The germline gives CDR1 MDHEN, CDR2 SYDVKM. V shed 2 bases and J shed 7 bases, with 4 bases lying between them. For the CDR3, the DNA is TGTGCCAGCAGTTTACAATATACGCAGTATTTT. Translated, it gives CASSLQYTQYF.

The CDR3 is CASSPPTDPRGETQYF. The DNA of the CDR3 is TGTGCCAGCTCACCACCCACGGACCCCCGGGGAGAGACCCAGTACTTC. The chain employs TRBV18 and TRBJ2-5; possibly TRBD2 for D (5 bases). V was trimmed by 0 bases and J by 4 bases, leaving 15 bases between them. Germline CDR1 reads KGHSH; CDR2 reads LQKENI. CDR3 length: 16 amino acids.

The chain uses TRBV14 and TRBJ2-5; D remains ambiguous. The ends were cut back, 1 base at V and 1 base at J, with 13 bases in the middle. Germline values: CDR1 SGHDN, CDR2 FVKESK. CDR3 size: 16 residues. Here the CDR3 DNA reads TGTGCCAGCAGCCAAGGCGGCTGGAGTTTCCAAGAGACCCAGTACTTC. Translation: CASSQGGWSFQETQYF.

The chain uses TRBV7-9 and TRBJ2-2, with 11 bases identical to TRBD2. V trimming: 6 bases; J trimming: 2 bases; junction bases outside the gene matches: 8. CDR3 length: 17 residues. Germline V CDR1 and CDR2: SEHNR, FQNEAQ (reference sequence). This CDR3 is CASRTRLAGINTGELFF. CDR3 sequence (DNA): TGTGCCAGCAGAACTCGACTAGCGGGGATCAACACCGGGGAGCTGTTTTTT.

This chain joins TRBV29-1 and TRBJ2-1; D call uncertain. The V end was cut by 0 bases, the J end by 1 base, with 7 bases between. CDR1 and CDR2 (germline): SQVTM, ANQGSEA. CDR3 length: 14 residues. CDR3 in amino acids: CSVEDLGSYNEQFF. The CDR3 region has the DNA TGCAGCGTTGAAGATCTAGGTTCCTACAATGAGCAGTTCTTC.

The chain is built from TRBV9 and TRBJ2-1, with TRBD2 identical over 14 bases. With V trimmed by 0 bases and J by 8 bases, 1 base remained unmatched. Per germline, CDR1 SGDLS and CDR2 YYNGEE. This CDR3 is built from 15 residues. Here the CDR3 DNA reads TGTGCCAGCAGCGTAGCGACTAGCGGGAGGGATGAGCAGTTCTTC. Translation: CASSVATSGRDEQFF.

V is TRBV28 and J is TRBJ1-6; 7 nucleotides agree with TRBD1. Germline V gene lookup returns CDR1 MDHEN and CDR2 SYDVKM. CDR3 length: 14 amino acids. The V and J ends lost 6 bases and 5 bases, in that order; junction bases with no gene match: 4. Here the CDR3 DNA reads TGTGCCAGCAGGCGGGACAGAGATAATTCACCCCTCCACTTT. As protein: CASRRDRDNSPLHF.

This chain uses TRBV6-5 with TRBJ2-5; 10 bases match TRBD1. J gave up 5 bases and V 8 bases, and 11 bases lay outside the gene matches. The length of the CDR3 is 15 residues. CDR1 MNHEY and CDR2 SVGAGI come from the germline V gene. The CDR3 DNA is TGTGCCAGCGTGGCAGAGACAGGGGGCAGGGAGACCCAGTACTTC. It codes for CASVAETGGRETQYF.

The chain carries TRBV19 and TRBJ1-5; D call uncertain. The CDR3 has 15 residues. Germline CDR1 reads LNHDA; CDR2 reads SQIVND (reference sequence). Trimming took 3 bases from V and 3 from J, leaving 12 bases between them. This CDR3 is CASSILDGNNQPQHF. The DNA of the CDR3 is TGTGCCAGTAGTATTCTAGACGGAAACAATCAGCCCCAGCATTTT.

The V call is TRBV12-5, the J call TRBJ2-3, with TRBD2 as a possible D gene (7 bases). The CDR3 is 15 residues long. Germline values: CDR1 LGHNT, CDR2 FRNRAP. V was shortened by 3 bases and J by 4 bases, with 14 bases between the two germline ends. The DNA of the CDR3 is TGTGCTAGTGGTTTAGGCGCGGGGGCCCCAGATACGCAGTATTTT. Protein: CASGLGAGAPDTQYF.

The table lists this clone with a count of one. The chain recombines TRBV20-1 with TRBJ2-5; a possible D gene is TRBD2 (5 bases). Per the germline V gene, CDR1 is DFQATT and CDR2 is SNEGSKA (reference sequence). This CDR3 has 11 residues. The V end lost 5 bases, the J end lost 5 bases, and 9 bases lay between the germline ends. This chain's CDR3 is CSAYRTETQYF. The CDR3 region has the DNA TGCAGTGCTTACCGGACTGAGACCCAGTACTTC.